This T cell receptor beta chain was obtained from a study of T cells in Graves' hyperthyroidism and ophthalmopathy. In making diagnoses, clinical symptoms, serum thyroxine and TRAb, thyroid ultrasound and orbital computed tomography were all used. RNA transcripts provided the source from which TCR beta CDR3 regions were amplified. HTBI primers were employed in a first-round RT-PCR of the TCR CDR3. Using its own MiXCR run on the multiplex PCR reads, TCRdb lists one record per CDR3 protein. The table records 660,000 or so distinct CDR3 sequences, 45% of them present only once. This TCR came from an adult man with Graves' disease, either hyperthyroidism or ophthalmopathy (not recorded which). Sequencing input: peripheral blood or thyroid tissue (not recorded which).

The CDR3 sequence: CTSSLDRGTGREKLFF. In nucleotides, the CDR3 is TGTACCAGCAGCTTAGATCGCGGGACAGGGAGGGAAAAACTGTTTTTT. The V and J genes are TRBV7-2 and TRBJ1-4; 9 nucleotides align to TRBD1. The CDR3 consists of 16 residues. J was trimmed by 8 bases and V by 1 base; bases with no gene match: 8. The germline gives CDR1 SGHTA, CDR2 FQGNSA. The full variable domain, rest sourced from reference TRBV7-2 and TRBJ1-4, is GAGVSQSPSNKVTEKGKDVELRCDPISGHTALYWYRQSLGQGLEFLIYFQGNSAPDKSGLPSDRFSAERTGGSVSTLTIQRTQQEDSAVYLCTSSLDRGTGREKLFFGSGTQLSVL.